Presented here are 13 T cell receptor beta chains from one specimen sequenced in a study of low-dose radiotherapy and immunotherapy resistance in tumors. cDNA synthesis used a TRAV/TRBV-specific primer set for both chains. Using a constant-region primer together with a V-primer adapter, TCRs were subjected to 20 PCR cycles of amplification. TCRdb re-called the reads through MiXCR, storing one row per CDR3 protein. The data show under 75,000 distinct CDR3 sequences, about 25% seen once. The time point is: after trial treatment. This sample's treatment: LDRT plus nivolumab, ipilimumab, low-dose cyclophosphamide and aspirin (RACIN trial). The sequences come from PBMCs, collected after low-dose radiotherapy plus immunotherapy. The receptors here all came from a male donor with prostate cancer.

This clonotype occurred many times. The V call is TRBV9, the J call TRBJ2-3; possible D gene TRBD2, 6 bases. The CDR3 sequence is 14 residues long. Trimming took 4 bases from V and 5 from J, leaving 14 bases between them. Germline-derived CDR1 and CDR2 are SGDLS and YYNGEE. DNA of the CDR3: TGTGCCAGCAGCCTCCATCCCGGGGGAGATACGCAGTATTTT. This sequence encodes CASSLHPGGDTQYF.

In its sample, this clonotype was seen a few times. This rearrangement joins TRBV5-1 to TRBJ1-4; TRBD1 matches 7 bases. After removal of 4 bases from V and 3 bases from J, the junction contained 3 bases not matched to a gene. CDR1 and CDR2 from the germline V gene are SGHRS and YFSETQ. The CDR3 is 14 residues long. The CDR3 sequence is CASSAGQPNEKLFF. DNA of the CDR3: TGCGCCAGCAGCGCGGGACAGCCTAATGAAAAACTGTTTTTT.

This clonotype was recorded many times. The rearrangement uses TRBV5-1 and TRBJ1-2; 8 nucleotides align to TRBD1. V lost 0 bases and J lost 7; bases outside the gene matches: 5. This CDR3 is 14 amino acids long. CDR1 and CDR2 from the germline V gene are SGHRS and YFSETQ. CDR3 region: CASSLVGRGLGYTF. Here the CDR3 DNA reads TGCGCCAGCAGCTTGGTGGGCAGGGGGCTTGGCTACACCTTC.

This clonotype was observed many times. V is TRBV14 and J is TRBJ2-2, with D possibly TRBD2 on 5 matching bases. The CDR3 runs 13 residues. V was shortened by 4 bases and J by 3 bases, with 6 bases between the two germline ends. Germline V gene sequence: CDR1 SGHDN, CDR2 FVKESK. In DNA, the CDR3 is TGTGCCAGCAGCCGGGAGTACACCGGGGAGCTGTTTTTT. Translation: CASSREYTGELFF.

In this sample, this clonotype turned up many times. The chain combines TRBV18 with TRBJ2-1, with 7 bases identical to TRBD1. CDR1 is KGHSH and CDR2 is LQKENI in the germline V gene. The CDR3 runs 16 residues. The junction had 7 bases not matched to a gene; V was cut back by 0 bases and J by 5 bases. The CDR3 reads CASSPPVGTDNNEQFF. CDR3 in DNA: TGTGCCAGCTCACCACCCGTGGGGACAGATAACAATGAGCAGTTCTTC.

This clonotype was observed at least ten times. This sequence joins TRBV4-2 and TRBJ2-7, with a tentative D call TRBD1 (5 bases). CDR1 and CDR2 (germline): LGHNA, YNFKEQ. V gave up 1 base and J gave up 5 bases, with 15 bases separating them. The length of the CDR3 is 15 residues. The CDR3 region has the DNA TGTGCCAGCAGCCAAGGCGGTCTAGGGGTGGACGAGCAGTACTTC. It encodes CASSQGGLGVDEQYF.

The table lists this clonotype with many counts. The rearrangement uses TRBV14 and TRBJ2-1; D is unresolved. Germline values: CDR1 SGHDN, CDR2 FVKESK. Trimming left V 4 bases short and J 12 bases short, with 16 bases between. CDR3 length: 13 residues. The CDR3 loop is CASSRPLPARQFF. In DNA form, the CDR3 reads TGTGCCAGCAGCCGGCCGCTCCCCGCTCGGCAGTTCTTC.

The chain combines TRBV14 with TRBJ2-1, with 8 bases identical to TRBD2. Germline CDR1 is SGHDN and CDR2 is FVKESK. This CDR3 contains 17 residues. V lost 6 bases to trimming and J lost 0 bases; unmatched junction nucleotides: 10. Here the CDR3 reads CASRAGTSGPSYNEQFF. The CDR3 DNA sequence: TGTGCCAGCAGGGCGGGAACTAGCGGTCCCTCCTACAATGAGCAGTTCTTC. Drawing the rest from reference TRBV14 and TRBJ2-1, the complete variable domain is EAGVTQFPSHSVIEKGQTVTLRCDPISGHDNLYWYRRVMGKEIKFLLHFVKESKQDESGMPNNRFLAERTGGTYSTLKVQPAELEDSGVYFCASRAGTSGPSYNEQFFGPGTRLTVL.

This clonotype was detected many times. The rearrangement uses TRBV11-2 and TRBJ2-1, with 10 bases identical to TRBD2. Germline CDR1 SGHAT, CDR2 FQNNGV. The CDR3 length is 17 residues. J was trimmed by 7 bases and V by 5 bases; bases with no gene match: 14. CDR3 DNA: TGTGCCAGCAGCCCATGGGGGCTAGCGGGAGTAGGAAATGAGCAGTTCTTC. It translates to CASSPWGLAGVGNEQFF.

The rearrangement joins TRBV5-4 to TRBJ2-3; D is possibly TRBD1 or TRBD2 (5 bases each). Germline V gene data show CDR1 as SGHNT and CDR2 as YYREEE (reference sequence). This CDR3 spans 15 amino acids. Trimming pared 4 bases from V and 3 bases from J, leaving 15 bases between. This chain's CDR3 is CASSPGATVTDTQYF. In nucleotides, the CDR3 is TGTGCCAGCAGCCCCGGGGCTACAGTAACAGATACGCAGTATTTT.

This clonotype was counted at least ten times. The chain couples TRBV10-3 to TRBJ1-1; TRBD1 is a possible D gene (5 bases). The CDR3 is made up of 13 amino acids. Per germline, CDR1 ENHRY and CDR2 SYGVKD. Deletions cut 8 bases from V and 0 bases from J, with 10 bases between. This CDR3 is CAIGANMNTEAFF. In DNA form, the CDR3 reads TGTGCCATCGGGGCCAATATGAACACTGAAGCTTTCTTT.

The J gene is TRBJ2-3, the V gene TRBV9; D might be TRBD2 (6 bases). This CDR3 region has 15 residues. The V gene's germline CDR1 is SGDLS and CDR2 YYNGEE. Trimming removed 4 bases at V and 0 bases at J, with 12 bases between. The CDR3 DNA reads as TGTGCCAGCAGCTTTGCCGGGACTAGCACAGATACGCAGTATTTT. This translates into CASSFAGTSTDTQYF.

This clonotype was recorded only once. J is TRBJ2-3 and V is TRBV5-1; possibly TRBD2 for D (5 bases). Trimming took off 1 base at V and 2 bases at J, with 11 bases between the two ends. The CDR3 totals 15 residues. CDR1 and CDR2 (germline): SGHRS, YFSETQ. CDR3 sequence reads: CASSLSLAVTDTQYF. CDR3 nucleotide sequence: TGCGCCAGCAGCTTGAGCCTAGCAGTCACAGATACGCAGTATTTT.